These T cell receptor beta chains were read from a single sample in a study of coeliac disease. Repertoires were generated with immunoSEQ multiplex PCR, while TCRdb's copy carries only in-frame clones and drops some. Of roughly 3,500 clones listed, less than 85% are singletons. The specimen was intraepithelial lymphocytes from the gut. Receptor source: a man aged 18 to 35 with celiac disease on a gluten-free diet. Each CDR3 is given with its conserved first and last residue. The order of the fields is V gene, D gene, J gene, clone size, CDR3 DNA, CDR3 protein. D genes are given only for firm matches. The size field is filled for only some rows; it gives once, few, many or a size class.

TRBV28,-,TRBJ1-1,-,TGTGCCAGCAGTTTGTCTAACTCCCGAGCTTTCTTT,CASSLSNSRAFF
TRBV28,TRBD1,TRBJ2-3,few,TGTGCCAGCAGCCGACCTCCGGGACAGGGGGCAGATACGCAGTATTTT,CASSRPPGQGADTQYF
TRBV5-1,TRBD1,TRBJ1-1,few,TGCGCCAGCAGCTTGGCCCCAGGGGGTGGATGGAACACTGAAGCTTTCTTT,CASSLAPGGGWNTEAFF
TRBV6-5,-,TRBJ2-6,-,TGTGCCAGCAGTTACTCTATCTCTGGGGCCAACGTCCTGACTTTC,CASSYSISGANVLTF
TRBV27,TRBD1,TRBJ2-7,-,TGTGCCAGCAGTCTAGACAGGGTGGCCTACGAGCAGTACTTC,CASSLDRVAYEQYF
TRBV4-1,-,TRBJ1-5,-,TGCGCCAGCAGCCCAAGACAGACAAATCAGCCCCAGCATTTT,CASSPRQTNQPQHF
TRBV10-2,TRBD1,TRBJ2-1,-,TGCGCCAGCAGGAAGTCCGGGACAGGGGCCGATGAGCAGTTCTTC,CASRKSGTGADEQFF
TRBV5-1,-,TRBJ2-1,-,TGCGCCAGCAGCTTAGGACTCCTTACGGTCTTC,CASSLGLLTVF
TRBV5-1,-,TRBJ1-1,-,TGCGCCAGTACCAGGGGCACTGAAGCTTTCTTT,CASTRGTEAFF
TRBV7-2,-,TRBJ1-6,-,TGTGCCAGCAGACTCAGGTGGGGGACGGGGGGTGGAAATTCACCCCTCCACTTT,CASRLRWGTGGGNSPLHF
TRBV6-1,TRBD1,TRBJ2-3,few,TGTGCCAGCAGTGAAAGTCCAGGGGGCGTCTACATCACAGATACGCAGTATTTT,CASSESPGGVYITDTQYF
TRBV28,TRBD2,TRBJ2-2,-,TGTGCCAGCAGGGGGCGGGGGGGCTCGAACACCGGGGAGCTGTTTTTT,CASRGRGGSNTGELFF
TRBV5-5,-,TRBJ1-2,-,TGTGCCAGCAGCACCGACAAGCGGAGAGGCTACACCTTC,CASSTDKRRGYTF
TRBV28,-,TRBJ1-5,-,TGTGCCAGCAGTTTAGGGACAACAAGCAGCAATCAGCCCCAGCATTTT,CASSLGTTSSNQPQHF
TRBV18,-,TRBJ1-6,few,TGTGCCAGCTCGATAATGGGGGGGCCCTATAATTCACCCCTCCACTTT,CASSIMGGPYNSPLHF
TRBV5-1,TRBD2,TRBJ2-7,large,TGCGCCAGCAGGATGGGGGGGGGAGAGCAGTACTTC,CASRMGGGEQYF
TRBV9,TRBD1,TRBJ1-5,-,TGTGCCAGCAGCGCCGGACAGGGCGGTCAGCCCCAGCATTTT,CASSAGQGGQPQHF
TRBV27,TRBD2,TRBJ2-3,-,TGTGCCAGCAGTTTACAGACTAGCGCAGATACGCAGTATTTT,CASSLQTSADTQYF
TRBV5-1,-,TRBJ2-7,-,TGCGCCAGCACCGATCCCGGGGGGCCATACGAGCAGTACTTC,CASTDPGGPYEQYF
TRBV9,-,TRBJ2-3,few,TGTGCCAGCAGCGTGGCTCCGACGGGGGTTAGGCAGTATTTT,CASSVAPTGVRQYF
TRBV2,-,TRBJ2-1,-,TGTGCCAGCAGTGAAGCGGACTCCTATTACAATGAGCAGTTCTTC,CASSEADSYYNEQFF
TRBV7-3,TRBD2,TRBJ2-1,-,TGTGCCAGCAGCTTAACTGTGGCGGGAGCGGGGGTTAATGAGCAGTTCTTC,CASSLTVAGAGVNEQFF
TRBV19,-,TRBJ2-7,-,TGTGCCAGTAGTAGCCCTCACAAGGGGGTCGAGCAGTACTTC,CASSSPHKGVEQYF
TRBV25-1,TRBD1,TRBJ1-2,-,TGTGCCAGCAGCCCCAATACAGGGGATAATGGCTACACCTTC,CASSPNTGDNGYTF
TRBV4-1,-,TRBJ2-7,-,TGCGCCAGCAGCCAGGTTCATCGGGAATACGAGCAGTACTTC,CASSQVHREYEQYF
TRBV5-6,-,TRBJ2-1,-,TGTGCCAGCAGCTTGGATAGGAGGCTAGTGGGCAATGAGCAGTTCTTC,CASSLDRRLVGNEQFF
TRBV6-1,-,TRBJ1-5,-,TGTGCCAGCAGTGGTCGTAGCAATCAGCCCCAGCATTTT,CASSGRSNQPQHF